These T cell receptor beta chains were read from a single sample in a study of cytomegalovirus exposure and HLA in healthy donors. Clones were read by immunoSEQ multiplex PCR, and TCRdb kept only the in-frame ones, dropping some. The repertoire holds around 190,000 clones, with roughly 80% as singletons. Sequencing input: PBMCs. The receptor set was obtained from a woman younger than 30 in good health and CMV-seronegative. Each CDR3 is given with its conserved first and last residue. A D gene is named only where the DNA matches it firmly. Rows may omit the clone size; those that give it use once, few, many or a size class.

v_gene	j_gene	d_gene	abundance	CDR3nt	CDR3aa
TRBV5-4	TRBJ2-3	TRBD2	NA	TGTGCCAGCAGCACCTTTGCGGGGGAGGATACGCAGTATTTT	CASSTFAGEDTQYF
TRBV15	TRBJ2-3	TRBD2	NA	TGTGCCACCAGCAGAGCGCCCACTAGCGGGATTAGCACAGATACGCAGTATTTT	CATSRAPTSGISTDTQYF
TRBV4-2	TRBJ2-5	NA	NA	TGTGCCAGCAGCCAAGGGTCACACACAGAGACCCAGTACTTC	CASSQGSHTETQYF
TRBV11-2	TRBJ2-7	NA	NA	TGTGCCAGCAGCACTGGGGGACTCGAATACGAGCAGTACTTC	CASSTGGLEYEQYF
TRBV7-9	TRBJ1-1	NA	NA	TGTGCCAGCAGCCCTCCTGTCCGGCAGGTCTACACTGAAGCTTTCTTT	CASSPPVRQVYTEAFF
TRBV28	TRBJ2-1	NA	NA	TGTGCCACCCGAGGTTCCTACAATGAGCAGTTCTTC	CATRGSYNEQFF
TRBV5-6	TRBJ1-1	NA	few	TGTGCCAGCAGCTTGGCCACAAGGTGGGGAGTCGAAGCTTTCTTT	CASSLATRWGVEAFF
TRBV6-1	TRBJ2-2	TRBD1	few	TGTGCCAGCAGGCGGACAGGGGGTACCGGGGAGCTGTTTTTT	CASRRTGGTGELFF
TRBV7-9	TRBJ1-3	NA	NA	TGTGCCAGCAGCTGGGACACGCAAAGGAACACCATATATTTT	CASSWDTQRNTIYF
TRBV4-3	TRBJ1-6	NA	NA	TGCGCCAGCAGCCCCCATGCCACACAGGGTCTTTCCTATAATTCACCCCTCCACTTT	CASSPHATQGLSYNSPLHF
TRBV28	TRBJ2-2	TRBD2	NA	TGTGCCAGCAGTTCGGCGACTAGCGGGATGGCCGGGGAGCTGTTTTTT	CASSSATSGMAGELFF
TRBV14	TRBJ1-2	TRBD1	NA	TGTGCCAGCAGCCGTGACAGGGGGTATGGCTACACCTTC	CASSRDRGYGYTF
TRBV28	TRBJ2-7	NA	NA	TGTGCCACCCATCGGCCGGGACAAGACGATACTAGCTCCTACGAGCAGTACTTC	CATHRPGQDDTSSYEQYF
TRBV5-5	TRBJ1-4	NA	NA	TGTGCCAGCAGCTTTCTAGATTCTAATGAAAAACTGTTTTTT	CASSFLDSNEKLFF
TRBV5-1	TRBJ1-5	NA	NA	TGCGCCAGCAGCTTGTACGGGGAGTCCAATCAGCCCCAGCATTTT	CASSLYGESNQPQHF
TRBV28	TRBJ2-3	TRBD1	NA	TGTGCCAGCAGTGCACCGGGACAGGGTACAGATACGCAGTATTTT	CASSAPGQGTDTQYF
TRBV6-5	TRBJ1-2	NA	NA	TGTGCCAGCAGCCCGCCGAGGGGGAAAGACTACACCTTC	CASSPPRGKDYTF
TRBV18	TRBJ1-5	TRBD1	NA	TGTGCCAGCTCACGGACAGGGGGCCTGGATAGCAATCAGCCCCAGCATTTT	CASSRTGGLDSNQPQHF
TRBV4-3	TRBJ2-1	TRBD2	once	TGCGCCAGCAGCCAAGATCTAGCGGGAGGGTACAATGAGCAGTTCTTC	CASSQDLAGGYNEQFF
TRBV7-9	TRBJ1-2	NA	NA	TGTGCCAGCAGTTCGACAGAAACTAACTATGGCTACACCTTC	CASSSTETNYGYTF
TRBV28	TRBJ2-1	NA	NA	TGTGCCAGCAGGTTAGCGGTCGACAATGAGCAGTTCTTC	CASRLAVDNEQFF
TRBV14	TRBJ2-3	NA	NA	TGTGCCAGCAGTCCCGGACAGGCGGGATTTAGGCAGTATTTT	CASSPGQAGFRQYF
TRBV18	TRBJ1-5	NA	NA	TGTGCCAGCTCACTACAGGATTACAATCAGCCCCAGCATTTT	CASSLQDYNQPQHF
TRBV30	TRBJ1-2	NA	NA	TGTGCCTGGAGTCTCACGGGGGGCCTGGGCTATGGCTACACCTTC	CAWSLTGGLGYGYTF
TRBV28	TRBJ1-2	NA	NA	TGTGCCACAGCGACCCCCCGTGGCTACACCTTC	CATATPRGYTF
TRBV19	TRBJ2-1	TRBD2	NA	TGTGCCAGTAGTCCAGCGGGGGGGCGAAATGAGCAGTTCTTC	CASSPAGGRNEQFF